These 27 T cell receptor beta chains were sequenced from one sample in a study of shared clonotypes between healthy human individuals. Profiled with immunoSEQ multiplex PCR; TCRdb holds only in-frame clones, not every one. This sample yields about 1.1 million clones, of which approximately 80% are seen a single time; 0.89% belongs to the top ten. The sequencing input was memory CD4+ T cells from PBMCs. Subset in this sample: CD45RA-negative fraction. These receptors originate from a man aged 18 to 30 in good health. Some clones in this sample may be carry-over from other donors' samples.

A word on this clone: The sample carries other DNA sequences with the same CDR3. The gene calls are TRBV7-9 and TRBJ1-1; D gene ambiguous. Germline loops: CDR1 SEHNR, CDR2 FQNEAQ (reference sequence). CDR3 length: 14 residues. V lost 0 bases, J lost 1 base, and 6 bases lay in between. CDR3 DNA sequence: TGTGCCAGCAGCTTAGCGCAAGGGAACACTGAAGCTTTCTTT. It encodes CASSLAQGNTEAFF.

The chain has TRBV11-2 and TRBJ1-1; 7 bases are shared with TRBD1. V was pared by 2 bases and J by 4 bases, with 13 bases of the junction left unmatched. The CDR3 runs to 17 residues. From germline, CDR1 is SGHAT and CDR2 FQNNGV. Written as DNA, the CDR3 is TGTGCCAGCAGCTTAAGGGGGCCAGCCACTTCTCGCACTGAAGCTTTCTTT. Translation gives CASSLRGPATSRTEAFF.

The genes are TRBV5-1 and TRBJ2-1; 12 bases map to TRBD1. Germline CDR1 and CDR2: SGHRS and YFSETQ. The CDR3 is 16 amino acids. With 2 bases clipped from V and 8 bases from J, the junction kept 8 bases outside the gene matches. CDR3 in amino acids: CASSFGDRGRIDEQFF. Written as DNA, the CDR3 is TGCGCCAGCAGCTTTGGGGACAGGGGGCGGATCGATGAGCAGTTCTTC.

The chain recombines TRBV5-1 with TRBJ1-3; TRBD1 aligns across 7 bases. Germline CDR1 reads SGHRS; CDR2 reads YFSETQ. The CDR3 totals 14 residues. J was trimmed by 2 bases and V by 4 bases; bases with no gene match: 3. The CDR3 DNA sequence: TGCGCCAGCAGCAGCGGACAGGCTGGAAACACCATATATTTT. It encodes CASSSGQAGNTIYF.

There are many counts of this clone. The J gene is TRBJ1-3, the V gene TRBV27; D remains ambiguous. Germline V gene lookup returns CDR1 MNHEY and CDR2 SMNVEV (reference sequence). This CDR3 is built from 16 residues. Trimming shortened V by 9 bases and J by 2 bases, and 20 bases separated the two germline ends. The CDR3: CARPPRAGIPGNTIYF. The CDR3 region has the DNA TGTGCCAGACCTCCTCGGGCAGGAATTCCTGGAAACACCATATATTTT.

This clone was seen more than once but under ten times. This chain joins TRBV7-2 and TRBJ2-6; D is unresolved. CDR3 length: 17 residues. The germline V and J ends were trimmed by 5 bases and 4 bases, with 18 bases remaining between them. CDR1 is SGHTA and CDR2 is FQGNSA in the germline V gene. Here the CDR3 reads CASSPRQGLGGANVLTF. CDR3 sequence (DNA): TGTGCCAGCAGCCCCCGACAAGGATTGGGAGGGGCCAACGTCCTGACTTTC.

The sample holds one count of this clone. CDR3 sequence: CASSSTGAGYTF. In nucleotides, the CDR3 is TGTGCCAGCAGCTCTACAGGGGCTGGCTACACCTTC. V is TRBV5-6 and J is TRBJ1-2, with 7 bases fitting TRBD1. Germline CDR1 is SGHDT and CDR2 is YYEEEE. The J segment lost 7 bases and the V segment lost 3 bases, leaving 3 bases of the junction unmatched. The CDR3 loop spans 12 amino acids.

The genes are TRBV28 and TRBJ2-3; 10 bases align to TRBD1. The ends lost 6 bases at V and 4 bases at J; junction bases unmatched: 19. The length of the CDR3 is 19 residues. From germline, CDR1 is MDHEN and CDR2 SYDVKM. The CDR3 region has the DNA TGTGCCAGCAGCGTGGGACGTCGGGACAGGGGTTGGGTAGCAGATACGCAGTATTTT. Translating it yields CASSVGRRDRGWVADTQYF.

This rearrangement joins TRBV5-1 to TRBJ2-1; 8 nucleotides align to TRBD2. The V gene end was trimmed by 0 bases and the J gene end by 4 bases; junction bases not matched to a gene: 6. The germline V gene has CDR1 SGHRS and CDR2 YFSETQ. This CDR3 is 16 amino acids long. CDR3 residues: CASSLGLAGSYNEQFF. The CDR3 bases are TGCGCCAGCAGCTTGGGGCTAGCGGGTTCATACAATGAGCAGTTCTTC.

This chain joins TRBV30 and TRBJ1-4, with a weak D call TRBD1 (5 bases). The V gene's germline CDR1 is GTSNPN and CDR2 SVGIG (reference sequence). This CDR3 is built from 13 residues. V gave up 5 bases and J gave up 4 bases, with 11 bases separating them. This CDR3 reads CAWGADFNEKLFF. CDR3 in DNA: TGTGCCTGGGGGGCGGACTTTAATGAAAAACTGTTTTTT.

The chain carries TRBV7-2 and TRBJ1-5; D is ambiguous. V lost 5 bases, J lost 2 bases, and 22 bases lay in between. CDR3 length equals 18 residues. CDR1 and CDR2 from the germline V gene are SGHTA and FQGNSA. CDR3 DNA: TGTGCCAGCAGCCCCAACTTGTTGGTCGCCGGCCGCAATCAGCCCCAGCATTTT. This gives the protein CASSPNLLVAGRNQPQHF.

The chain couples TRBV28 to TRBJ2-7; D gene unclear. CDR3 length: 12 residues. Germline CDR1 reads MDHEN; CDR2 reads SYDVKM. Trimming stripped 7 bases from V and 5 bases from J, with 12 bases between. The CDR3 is CASNALSDEQYF. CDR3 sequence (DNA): TGTGCCAGCAACGCCCTTTCAGACGAGCAGTACTTC.

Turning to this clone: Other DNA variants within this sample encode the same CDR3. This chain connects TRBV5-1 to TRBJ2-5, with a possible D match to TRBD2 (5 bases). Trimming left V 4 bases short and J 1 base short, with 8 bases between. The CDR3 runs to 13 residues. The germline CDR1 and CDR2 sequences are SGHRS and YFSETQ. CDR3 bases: TGCGCCAGCAGCCGGGAACTCCAAGAGACCCAGTACTTC. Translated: CASSRELQETQYF.

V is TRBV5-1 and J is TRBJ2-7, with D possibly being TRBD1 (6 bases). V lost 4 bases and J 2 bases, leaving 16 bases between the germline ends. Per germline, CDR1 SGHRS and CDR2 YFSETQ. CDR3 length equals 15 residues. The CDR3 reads CASSPRGQGPYEQYF. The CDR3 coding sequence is TGCGCCAGCAGCCCTCGGGGTCAGGGGCCCTACGAGCAGTACTTC.

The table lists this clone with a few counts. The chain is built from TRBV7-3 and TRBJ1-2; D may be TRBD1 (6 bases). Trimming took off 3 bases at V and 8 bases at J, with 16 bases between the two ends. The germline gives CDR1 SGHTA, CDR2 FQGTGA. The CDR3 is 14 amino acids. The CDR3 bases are TGTGCCAGCAGCTTGGAAGGGGGGCTCGGAGGCTACACCTTC. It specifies CASSLEGGLGGYTF.

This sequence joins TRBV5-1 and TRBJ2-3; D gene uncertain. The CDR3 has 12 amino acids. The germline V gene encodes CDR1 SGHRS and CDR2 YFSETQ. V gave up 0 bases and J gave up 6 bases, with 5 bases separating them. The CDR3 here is CASSLGLDTQYF. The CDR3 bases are TGCGCCAGCAGCTTGGGGTTGGATACGCAGTATTTT.

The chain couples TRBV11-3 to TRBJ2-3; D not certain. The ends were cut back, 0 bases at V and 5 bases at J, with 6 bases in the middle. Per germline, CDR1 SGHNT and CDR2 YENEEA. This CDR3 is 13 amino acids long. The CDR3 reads CASSLEDRDTQYF. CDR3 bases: TGTGCCAGCAGCTTAGAAGATCGAGATACGCAGTATTTT.

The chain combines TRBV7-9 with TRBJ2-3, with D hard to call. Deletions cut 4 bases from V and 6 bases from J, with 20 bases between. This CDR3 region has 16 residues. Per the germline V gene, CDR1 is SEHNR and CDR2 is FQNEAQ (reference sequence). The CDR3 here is CASSSTFRAYTDTQYF. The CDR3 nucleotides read TGTGCCAGCAGCTCAACTTTCCGGGCCTATACGGATACGCAGTATTTT.

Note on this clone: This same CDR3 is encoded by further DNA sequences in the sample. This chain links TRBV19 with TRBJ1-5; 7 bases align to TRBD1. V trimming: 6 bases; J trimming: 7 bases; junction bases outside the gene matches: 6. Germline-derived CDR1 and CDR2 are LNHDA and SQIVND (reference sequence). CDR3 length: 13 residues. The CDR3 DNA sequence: TGTGCCAGTAGCCGGGACAGAAACCAGCCCCAGCATTTT. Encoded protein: CASSRDRNQPQHF.

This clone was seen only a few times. In nucleotides, the CDR3 is TGCGCCAGCAGCTTGGAAGCTAGCGGGATGGGCACCGGGGAGCTGTTTTTT. It encodes CASSLEASGMGTGELFF. The chain recombines TRBV5-1 with TRBJ2-2; TRBD2 aligns across 9 bases. CDR1 SGHRS and CDR2 YFSETQ come from the germline V gene. V dropped 0 bases and J dropped 4; count of bases not matched to a gene: 7. The CDR3 has 17 amino acids.

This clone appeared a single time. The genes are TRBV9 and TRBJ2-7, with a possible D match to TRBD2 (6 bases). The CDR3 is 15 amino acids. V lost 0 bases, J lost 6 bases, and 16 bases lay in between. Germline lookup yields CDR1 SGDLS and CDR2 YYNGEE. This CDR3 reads CASSVDERSSGEQYF. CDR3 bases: TGTGCCAGCAGCGTAGACGAGCGGAGTAGCGGCGAGCAGTACTTC.

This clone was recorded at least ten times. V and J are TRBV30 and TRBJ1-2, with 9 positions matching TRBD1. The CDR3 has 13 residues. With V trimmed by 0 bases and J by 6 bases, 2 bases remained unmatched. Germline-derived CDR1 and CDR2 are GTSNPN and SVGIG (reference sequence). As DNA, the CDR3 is TGTGCCTGGAGTGTACAGGGGGCGAATGGCTACACCTTC. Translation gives CAWSVQGANGYTF.

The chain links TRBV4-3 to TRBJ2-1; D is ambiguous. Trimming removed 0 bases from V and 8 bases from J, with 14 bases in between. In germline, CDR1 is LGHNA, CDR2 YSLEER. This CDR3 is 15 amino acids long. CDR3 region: CASSQEKLIRYEQFF. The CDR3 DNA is TGCGCCAGCAGCCAAGAAAAGTTGATCCGCTATGAGCAGTTCTTC.

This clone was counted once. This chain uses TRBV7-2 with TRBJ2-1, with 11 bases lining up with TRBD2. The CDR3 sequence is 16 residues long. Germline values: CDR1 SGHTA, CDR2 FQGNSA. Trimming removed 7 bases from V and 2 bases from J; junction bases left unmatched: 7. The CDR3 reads CASTRTSGQAYNEQFF. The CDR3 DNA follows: TGTGCCAGCACCAGGACTAGCGGGCAAGCCTACAATGAGCAGTTCTTC.

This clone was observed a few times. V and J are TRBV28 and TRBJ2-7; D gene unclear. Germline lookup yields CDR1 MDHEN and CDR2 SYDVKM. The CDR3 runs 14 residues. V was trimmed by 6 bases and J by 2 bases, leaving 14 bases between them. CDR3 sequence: CASSRPSETYEQYF. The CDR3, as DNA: TGTGCCAGCAGCCGTCCGAGTGAAACCTACGAGCAGTACTTC.

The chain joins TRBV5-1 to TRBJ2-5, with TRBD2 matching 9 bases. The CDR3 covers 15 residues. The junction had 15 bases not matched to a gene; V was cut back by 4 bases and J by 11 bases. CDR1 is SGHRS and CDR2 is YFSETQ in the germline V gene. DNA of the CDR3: TGCGCCAGCAGCCCCCAACGGACTAGCGCCCGCGATCAGTACTTC. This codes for CASSPQRTSARDQYF.

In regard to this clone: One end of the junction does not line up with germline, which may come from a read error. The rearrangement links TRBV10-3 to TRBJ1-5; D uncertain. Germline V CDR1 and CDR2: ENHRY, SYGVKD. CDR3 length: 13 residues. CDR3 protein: CAISGERNQPRHF. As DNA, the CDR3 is TGTGCCATCAGTGGAGAGCGCAATCAGCCCCGGCATTTT.